These 27 T cell receptor beta chains were sequenced from one sample in a study of blood T cell repertoires in COVID-19. The repertoire was sequenced with immunoSEQ multiplex PCR; TCRdb's copy has only in-frame clones and lacks some. The sample contains 200,000 to 250,000 clones, 70% to 85% of which appear only once. The sample was peripheral blood. The receptor source for this set is a man aged 50-59 years with active or convalescent COVID-19.

CDR3 in DNA: TGTGCCAGCAGCTCGATGACACATAGCAATCAGCCCCAGCATTTT. It specifies CASSSMTHSNQPQHF. The chain joins TRBV6-6 to TRBJ1-5; D is ambiguous. Germline V gene lookup returns CDR1 MNHNY and CDR2 SVGAGI (reference sequence). The CDR3 is 15 residues long. V was clipped by 6 bases and J by 0 bases, with 12 bases between them.

This chain connects TRBV28 to TRBJ2-2, with 7 bases identical to TRBD1. This CDR3 is built from 16 residues. Trimming at V came to 6 bases and at J to 5 bases, leaving 12 bases not matched to a gene. Germline CDR1 and CDR2: MDHEN and SYDVKM. CDR3 sequence (DNA): TGTGCCAGCAGGAAGAACAGGGGTTTGGGGACCGGGGAGCTGTTTTTT. Its protein is CASRKNRGLGTGELFF.

This clone was counted a few times. The chain has TRBV21-1 and TRBJ1-1; no check of the table's D call, TRBD1, against the DNA was made. TRBV21-1 constitutes a pseudogene. This CDR3 contains 15 residues. The CDR3 DNA reads as TGTGCCAGCAGGACCGCAAGGGGGCCAAACACTGAAGCTTTCTTT. It is translated as CASRTARGPNTEAFF.

This clone has more than one count but fewer than ten. The chain joins TRBV28 to TRBJ1-4, with 9 nucleotides matching TRBD1. The CDR3 is 13 residues long. In germline, CDR1 is MDHEN, CDR2 SYDVKM. Losses at the gene ends were 11 bases for V and 8 bases for J; bases not matched to a gene: 9. For the CDR3, the DNA is TGTGCCGCCATGGACAGGGGTGCCGAAAAACTGTTTTTT. It codes for CAAMDRGAEKLFF.

This clone was detected only once. The chain recombines TRBV28 with TRBJ1-1, with TRBD1 matching 11 bases. After removal of 6 bases from V and 10 bases from J, the junction contained 10 bases not matched to a gene. Germline values: CDR1 MDHEN, CDR2 SYDVKM. CDR3 length: 14 residues. In nucleotides, the CDR3 is TGTGCCAGCAGGGACGGGACAGGGGGATTAGGAGCTTTCTTT. Amino acids: CASRDGTGGLGAFF.

The CDR3 sequence is CASSTEGGTEAFF. The CDR3 coding sequence is TGTGCCAGCAGCACGGAAGGGGGCACTGAAGCTTTCTTT. The chain uses TRBV7-9 and TRBJ1-1; TRBD1 is a possible D gene (6 bases). The germline gives CDR1 SEHNR, CDR2 FQNEAQ (reference sequence). The CDR3 loop spans 13 amino acids. Trimming took 5 bases from V and 4 from J, leaving 11 bases between them. Full variable domain (outside the CDR3, taken from reference TRBV7-9 and TRBJ1-1): DTGVSQNPRHKITKRGQNVTFRCDPISEHNRLYWYRQTLGQGPEFLTYFQNEAQLEKSRLLSDRFSAERPKGSFSTLEIQRTEQGDSAMYLCASSTEGGTEAFFGQGTRLTVV.

The genes are TRBV5-8 and TRBJ1-6, with D perhaps matching TRBD1 (6 bases). Germline V gene sequence: CDR1 SGHTS, CDR2 YDEGEE. V lost 3 bases, J lost 9 bases, and 19 bases lay in between. The CDR3 has 16 residues. The CDR3, as DNA: TGTGCCAGCAGCTCGACCAGAGAGGGGGTCGGTTCACCCCTCCACTTT. Its translation is CASSSTREGVGSPLHF.

This chain connects TRBV5-3 to TRBJ1-2; 8 bases line up with TRBD1. TRBV5-3 is flagged as an ORF with uncertain function. The CDR3 is made up of 15 amino acids. The V segment lost 6 bases and the J segment 3 bases; nucleotides outside the gene matches: 10. CDR3 in amino acids: CARNLGQGRDYGYTF. The CDR3 DNA sequence: TGTGCCAGAAACCTTGGACAGGGAAGAGACTATGGCTACACCTTC.

The chain employs TRBV11-1 and TRBJ2-3, with D perhaps matching TRBD2 (6 bases). Germline V gene data show CDR1 as SGHAT and CDR2 as FQDESV (reference sequence). V lost 3 bases and J lost 0, with 7 bases in between. The CDR3 covers 14 residues. In nucleotides, the CDR3 is TGTGCCAGCAGCTTTAGCGGTAGCACAGATACGCAGTATTTT. Its translation: CASSFSGSTDTQYF.

CDR3 region: CASSEAPFHEQYF. Here the CDR3 DNA reads TGTGCCAGCAGTGAAGCCCCCTTTCACGAGCAGTACTTC. The genes are TRBV2 and TRBJ2-7; the D is unclear. V was shortened by 0 bases and J by 5 bases, with 8 bases between the two germline ends. CDR1 and CDR2 from the germline V gene are SNHLY and FYNNEI. The CDR3 sequence is 13 residues long.

The gene calls are TRBV5-1 and TRBJ1-6; TRBD1 aligns across 7 bases. Germline V gene data show CDR1 as SGHRS and CDR2 as YFSETQ. With 4 bases clipped from V and 7 bases from J, the junction kept 5 bases outside the gene matches. The CDR3 consists of 14 residues. The CDR3 DNA is TGCGCCAGCAGCGCGGGACAGACAAATTCACCCCTCCACTTT. Translating it yields CASSAGQTNSPLHF.

The chain uses TRBV28 and TRBJ1-2; 7 nucleotides agree with TRBD1. V lost 11 bases, J lost 3 bases, and 9 bases stayed unmatched. The CDR3 contains 13 residues. Germline CDR1 MDHEN, CDR2 SYDVKM. The CDR3 is CAGRDSIDYGYTF. CDR3 DNA sequence: TGTGCCGGACGGGACAGTATCGACTATGGCTACACCTTC.

This clone has a handful of counts. This chain joins TRBV24-1 and TRBJ1-5; 9 bases line up with TRBD1. The germline CDR1 and CDR2 sequences are KGHDR and SFDVKD. Trimming at V came to 5 bases and at J to 4 bases, leaving 8 bases not matched to a gene. CDR3 length: 16 residues. This chain's CDR3 is CATSGGQGSWNQPQHF. CDR3 nucleotides: TGTGCCACCAGTGGCGGACAGGGGTCGTGGAATCAGCCCCAGCATTTT.

The CDR3 reads CASRGLAGTNNEQFF. The CDR3 DNA reads TGTGCCAGCAGGGGACTAGCGGGAACCAACAATGAGCAGTTCTTC. This chain connects TRBV6-5 to TRBJ2-1, with 13 positions matching TRBD2. Germline CDR1 MNHEY, CDR2 SVGAGI. CDR3 length: 15 residues. The V segment lost 6 bases and the J segment 5 bases; nucleotides outside the gene matches: 4.

The chain employs TRBV29-1 and TRBJ2-3; 7 bases agree with TRBD2. The germline CDR1 and CDR2 sequences are SQVTM and ANQGSEA. The V segment lost 5 bases and the J segment 2 bases; nucleotides outside the gene matches: 10. CDR3 length: 15 amino acids. This CDR3 reads CSVWTSRPSTDTQYF. CDR3 sequence (DNA): TGCAGCGTTTGGACTAGTCGACCATCCACAGATACGCAGTATTTT.

There are a few counts of this clone. The V and J genes are TRBV18 and TRBJ2-5, with 7 bases matching TRBD2. The CDR3 sequence is 15 residues long. The germline V gene encodes CDR1 KGHSH and CDR2 LQKENI. The V segment lost 0 bases and the J segment 2 bases; nucleotides outside the gene matches: 3. CDR3 in DNA: TGTGCCAGCTCACCACCTAGCGGGCCGCAAGAGACCCAGTACTTC. This encodes CASSPPSGPQETQYF.

The rearrangement uses TRBV5-5 and TRBJ1-3, with 8 bases fitting TRBD1. The CDR3 covers 16 residues. The ends lost 1 base at V and 8 bases at J; junction bases unmatched: 11. In germline, CDR1 is SGHKS, CDR2 YYEKEE (reference sequence). The CDR3 region is CASSLSGGQLVDTIYF. CDR3 bases: TGTGCCAGCAGCTTGTCAGGGGGCCAGTTGGTGGACACCATATATTTT.

The CDR3 spells CASGSDWQGSLPAFF. The CDR3, as DNA: TGTGCTAGTGGTAGCGACTGGCAGGGGAGTTTACCCGCTTTCTTT. V gene TRBV12-5 combines with J gene TRBJ1-1; perhaps TRBD1 as D (6 bases). Per the germline V gene, CDR1 is LGHNT and CDR2 is FRNRAP. Between the trimmed V and J ends, which lost 5 bases and 11 bases, there was a span of 24 bases. The CDR3 consists of 15 residues.

The chain is built from TRBV5-4 and TRBJ1-6; 8 positions agree with TRBD1. V gave up 4 bases and J gave up 6 bases; unmatched junction bases: 3. The CDR3 has 14 amino acids. The germline CDR1 and CDR2 sequences are SGHNT and YYREEE (reference sequence). CDR3 sequence (DNA): TGTGCCAGCAGCCCAGGACAGGGTAATTCACCCCTCCACTTT. Translating it yields CASSPGQGNSPLHF.

This clone was detected only once. The chain employs TRBV5-1 and TRBJ1-5; D not certain. V was shortened by 3 bases and J by 6 bases, with 13 bases between the two germline ends. Germline V gene sequence: CDR1 SGHRS, CDR2 YFSETQ. The CDR3 has 14 residues. This CDR3 is CASSSQEGGQPQHF. The CDR3 DNA reads TGCGCCAGCAGCTCTCAGGAAGGTGGTCAGCCCCAGCATTTT.

The V call is TRBV27, the J call TRBJ2-1, with 7 bases fitting TRBD1. Trimming removed 8 bases from V and 2 bases from J; junction bases left unmatched: 9. Germline CDR1 and CDR2: MNHEY and SMNVEV (reference sequence). The CDR3 is 15 residues long. CDR3 sequence: CASAAGTVTYNEQFF. CDR3 in DNA: TGTGCCAGCGCGGCTGGGACAGTGACCTACAATGAGCAGTTCTTC.

The chain recombines TRBV11-2 with TRBJ1-6; no reliable D call. Germline V lookup: CDR1 SGHAT, CDR2 FQNNGV. The V end lost 4 bases, the J end lost 13 bases, and 20 bases lay between the germline ends. There are 15 residues in the CDR3. The CDR3 region has the DNA TGTGCCAGCAGCTCTGGACGGGGTTCTTTCATCCCCCTCCACTTT. Translating gives CASSSGRGSFIPLHF.

The genes are TRBV19 and TRBJ1-6, with a tentative D call TRBD1 (5 bases). V lost 8 bases and J lost 0, with 11 bases in between. Germline CDR1 LNHDA, CDR2 SQIVND (reference sequence). The CDR3 totals 15 residues. In DNA form, the CDR3 reads TGTGCCAGTCGGGGGGTGTTCTCCTATAATTCACCCCTCCACTTT. This codes for CASRGVFSYNSPLHF.

In its sample, this clone was seen once. This rearrangement joins TRBV28 to TRBJ1-1, with 7 bases identical to TRBD1. Germline CDR1 reads MDHEN; CDR2 reads SYDVKM. The junction had 7 bases not matched to a gene; V was cut back by 5 bases and J by 1 base. CDR3 length equals 15 residues. The CDR3 DNA follows: TGTGCCAGCAGTCCGGGACAGAGGTCGAACACTGAAGCTTTCTTT. Amino acids: CASSPGQRSNTEAFF.

The V call is TRBV27, the J call TRBJ2-5; 7 bases match TRBD1. The V and J ends lost 5 bases and 4 bases, in that order; junction bases with no gene match: 4. CDR3 length equals 13 residues. CDR1 is MNHEY, CDR2 SMNVEV, per germline (reference sequence). The DNA of the CDR3 is TGTGCCAGCAGTGACAGGGTTTCAGAGACCCAGTACTTC. Protein: CASSDRVSETQYF.

The V gene is TRBV14, the J gene TRBJ2-7; the D is unclear. Looked up from germline, CDR1 is SGHDN and CDR2 is FVKESK. CDR3 size: 14 residues. V gave up 3 bases and J gave up 3 bases, with 12 bases separating them. CDR3 nucleotides: TGTGCCAGCAGCCAGAGGAATGCAGACTACGAGCAGTACTTC. It is translated as CASSQRNADYEQYF. Together with reference TRBV14 and TRBJ2-7, the CDR3 gives the full variable domain: EAGVTQFPSHSVIEKGQTVTLRCDPISGHDNLYWYRRVMGKEIKFLLHFVKESKQDESGMPNNRFLAERTGGTYSTLKVQPAELEDSGVYFCASSQRNADYEQYFGPGTRLTVT.

Concerning this clone: This sample also contains other DNA sequences that code for the same CDR3. The rearrangement links TRBV28 to TRBJ2-7; no firm D call. V shed 2 bases and J shed 3 bases, with 5 bases lying between them. Germline loops: CDR1 MDHEN, CDR2 SYDVKM. The CDR3 covers 12 residues. The CDR3, as DNA: TGTGCCAGCAGTTTAGGCAGCTACGAGCAGTACTTC. It yields the protein CASSLGSYEQYF.